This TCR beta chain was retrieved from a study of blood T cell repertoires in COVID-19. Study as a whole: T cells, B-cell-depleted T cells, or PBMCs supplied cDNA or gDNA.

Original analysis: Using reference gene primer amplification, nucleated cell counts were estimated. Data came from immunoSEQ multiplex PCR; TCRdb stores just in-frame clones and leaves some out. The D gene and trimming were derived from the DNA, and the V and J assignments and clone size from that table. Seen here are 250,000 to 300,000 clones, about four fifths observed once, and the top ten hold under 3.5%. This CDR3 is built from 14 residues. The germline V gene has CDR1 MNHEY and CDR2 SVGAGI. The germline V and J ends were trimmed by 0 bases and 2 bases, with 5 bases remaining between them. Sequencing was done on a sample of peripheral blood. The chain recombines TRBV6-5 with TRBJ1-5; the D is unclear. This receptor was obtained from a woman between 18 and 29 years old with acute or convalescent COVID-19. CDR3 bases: TGTGCCAGCAGTTACTCGGCCCGCAATCAGCCCCAGCATTTT. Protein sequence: CASSYSARNQPQHF.